This T cell receptor beta chain comes out of a study of cytomegalovirus exposure and HLA in healthy donors. Study observations and caveats: Reported performance of the classifier showed diagnosis of cytomegalovirus status with high specificity and sensitivity. Earlier analysis looked at TCR beta V segments, and most were productive about 90% or about 30% of the time.

60 Vbeta and 13 Jbeta primers were used in PCR. Clones were read by immunoSEQ multiplex PCR, and TCRdb kept only the in-frame ones, dropping some. The sample holds about 160,000 clones; 70% to 85% are singletons and the top ten take roughly 2%. Comments on this clone: What it recognizes is unknown.

Losses at the gene ends were 3 bases for V and 4 bases for J; bases not matched to a gene: 11. This CDR3 spans 17 amino acids. Germline V CDR1 and CDR2: SGHTS, YDEGEE. This rearrangement joins TRBV5-8 to TRBJ2-2; 8 bases map to TRBD2. The sequence was collected from a man aged 40-49 years in good health and CMV-seronegative. Sequenced input: PBMCs. As DNA, the CDR3 is TGTGCCAGCAGCTCAACAATAGGGACTAGACCCACCGGGGAGCTGTTTTTT. This gives the protein CASSSTIGTRPTGELFF.